The 26 T cell receptor beta chains reported below all come from one sample, sequenced in a study of T-cell memory formation after mild COVID-19. TCRdb re-derived calls from the 5' RACE reads in MiXCR, one entry per CDR3 protein. Among some 300,000 distinct CDR3 sequences listed, just under 20% were seen once. Source material: PBMCs or a T cell subset sorted from them (not recorded which). These receptor sequences come from a man aged 18 to 35 who had mild COVID-19 (a few samples of this study predate the infection). Cell type and time point are not known.

This clonotype was seen a handful of times. Here the CDR3 DNA reads TGCAGCGCCCGAGGGTCCTCGAACACCGGGGAGCTGTTTTTT. Translation gives CSARGSSNTGELFF. The chain links TRBV29-1 to TRBJ2-2; D may be TRBD2 (5 bases). Between the trimmed V and J ends, which lost 7 bases and 0 bases, there was a span of 12 bases. CDR3 size: 14 residues. Germline CDR1 reads SQVTM; CDR2 reads ANQGSEA.

CDR3 nucleotide sequence: TGTGCCAGCAGCCTACTAGGGGGCTACACCTTC. Its protein is CASSLLGGYTF. The chain combines TRBV7-9 with TRBJ1-2, with D unresolved. CDR3 length: 11 amino acids. Germline V gives CDR1 SEHNR, CDR2 FQNEAQ (reference sequence). The ends were cut back, 5 bases at V and 8 bases at J, with 9 bases in the middle.

There are a few counts of this clonotype. The V gene is TRBV7-2, the J gene TRBJ2-3; D is uncertain. The CDR3 totals 16 residues. Trimming left V 1 base short and J 2 bases short, with 13 bases between. Germline V gives CDR1 SGHTA, CDR2 FQGNSA. The CDR3 bases are TGTGCCAGCAGCTTAGATAAAGTAGGGTACACAGATACGCAGTATTTT. It specifies CASSLDKVGYTDTQYF.

This clonotype came up a few times. This rearrangement joins TRBV5-1 to TRBJ1-6; D is possibly TRBD1 (5 bases). The CDR3 consists of 15 residues. Trimming shortened V by 4 bases and J by 7 bases, and 15 bases separated the two germline ends. From germline, CDR1 is SGHRS and CDR2 YFSETQ. This CDR3 is CASSQGSQRNSPLHF. CDR3 nucleotide sequence: TGCGCCAGCAGCCAGGGTTCACAGCGCAATTCACCCCTCCACTTT.

This clonotype has just a few counts. The rearrangement uses TRBV5-5 and TRBJ2-5, with TRBD1 identical over 11 bases. Germline V gene data show CDR1 as SGHKS and CDR2 as YYEKEE (reference sequence). The trim removed 4 bases at V and 4 bases at J, leaving 9 bases unmatched. The CDR3 consists of 16 residues. The CDR3 sequence is CASSPRTGGKGETQYF. CDR3 in DNA: TGTGCCAGCAGCCCTAGGACAGGGGGCAAGGGAGAGACCCAGTACTTC.

This clonotype has more than one count but fewer than ten. This chain uses TRBV4-1 with TRBJ1-1; D uncertain. V was clipped by 1 base and J by 4 bases, with 13 bases between them. CDR3 length: 15 residues. Germline-derived CDR1 and CDR2 are MGHRA and YSYEKL. CDR3 in amino acids: CASSQAPRSRTEAFF. CDR3 in DNA: TGCGCCAGCAGCCAAGCTCCGCGGAGCCGCACTGAAGCTTTCTTT.

This clonotype was seen at least ten times. In DNA, the CDR3 is TGTGCCAGCAGCCCCCGGACGGGGACCGGGGAGCTGTTTTTT. Amino acids: CASSPRTGTGELFF. The chain joins TRBV11-3 to TRBJ2-2, with D perhaps matching TRBD2 (5 bases). V lost 5 bases and J 5 bases, leaving 12 bases between the germline ends. Per the germline V gene, CDR1 is SGHNT and CDR2 is YENEEA. The CDR3 spans 14 residues.

The V call is TRBV29-1, the J call TRBJ2-1; maybe TRBD1 (5 bases). From germline, CDR1 is SQVTM and CDR2 ANQGSEA. The CDR3 contains 12 residues. V shed 4 bases and J shed 9 bases, with 13 bases lying between them. The CDR3 here is CSVGGHLVEQFF. The CDR3 bases are TGCAGCGTTGGAGGACACCTCGTTGAGCAGTTCTTC.

The chain uses TRBV24-1 and TRBJ2-1; unclear D gene. The CDR3 length is 12 residues. Trimming took off 5 bases at V and 9 bases at J, with 10 bases between the two ends. Germline V gene data show CDR1 as KGHDR and CDR2 as SFDVKD. The CDR3 region has the DNA TGTGCCACCAGTGTTCCGGGTTTTGAGCAGTTCTTC. Translated, it gives CATSVPGFEQFF.

This clonotype occurred many times. This chain connects TRBV7-3 to TRBJ2-3; the D is unclear. CDR1 and CDR2 (germline): SGHTA, FQGTGA. This CDR3 is 13 amino acids long. V dropped 2 bases and J dropped 2 bases, with 5 bases sitting between them. CDR3 sequence: CASSLSYTDTQYF. The CDR3 DNA sequence: TGTGCCAGCAGCTTATCCTACACAGATACGCAGTATTTT. The full variable domain, its missing parts supplied by reference TRBV7-3 and TRBJ2-3, is GAGVSQTPSNKVTEKGKYVELRCDPISGHTALYWYRQSLGQGPEFLIYFQGTGAADDSGLPNDRFFAVRPEGSVSTLKIQRTERGDSAVYLCASSLSYTDTQYFGPGTRLTVL.

The V call is TRBV7-8, the J call TRBJ2-1; 8 nucleotides align to TRBD2. With V trimmed by 4 bases and J by 5 bases, 4 bases remained unmatched. The CDR3 has 14 residues. Germline CDR1 SGHVS, CDR2 FQNEAQ. The CDR3 loop reads CASSSGGTDNEQFF. The CDR3 coding sequence is TGTGCCAGCAGCTCGGGAGGGACTGACAATGAGCAGTTCTTC.

This chain links TRBV20-1 with TRBJ1-3; D unresolved. The germline V gene encodes CDR1 DFQATT and CDR2 SNEGSKA (reference sequence). The CDR3 consists of 13 residues. The ends were cut back, 6 bases at V and 9 bases at J, with 18 bases in the middle. CDR3 region: CSAKGQLSGTIYF. The CDR3 region has the DNA TGCAGTGCGAAGGGCCAGCTTTCGGGCACCATATATTTT.

The CDR3 DNA reads TGTGCCAGCAGGCAACTAGCGGGGGACTCCTACGAGCAGTACTTC. It encodes CASRQLAGDSYEQYF. The chain carries TRBV7-2 and TRBJ2-7; 11 nucleotides align to TRBD2. This CDR3 has 15 amino acids. Germline V lookup: CDR1 SGHTA, CDR2 FQGNSA. V shed 6 bases, J shed 0 bases, and the junction held 4 bases outside the gene matches.

V usage is TRBV7-9 and J usage is TRBJ1-2; 8 nucleotides agree with TRBD1. Germline values: CDR1 SEHNR, CDR2 FQNEAQ (reference sequence). The CDR3 is 13 residues long. V dropped 5 bases and J dropped 10; count of bases not matched to a gene: 9. The CDR3 DNA is TGTGCCAGCAGCCCTGGGGACAGGCCTGTCTACACCTTC. Translation gives CASSPGDRPVYTF.

This chain joins TRBV3-1 and TRBJ1-2; TRBD1 is a possible D gene (5 bases). The CDR3 has 14 amino acids. V lost 4 bases and J 1 base, leaving 10 bases between the germline ends. Germline V gene sequence: CDR1 LGHDT, CDR2 YNNKEL (reference sequence). The CDR3 sequence: CASSRGGGNYGYTF. CDR3 in DNA: TGTGCCAGCAGCCGCGGGGGAGGTAACTATGGCTACACCTTC.

The V and J genes are TRBV6-5 and TRBJ2-1; 8 bases are a match to TRBD2. Germline trimming cut 4 bases from V and 2 bases from J; bases unmatched to any gene: 4. The CDR3 spans 15 residues. Germline CDR1 reads MNHEY; CDR2 reads SVGAGI. The DNA of the CDR3 is TGTGCCAGCAGTTCCCCGGGGGGGACCTACAATGAGCAGTTCTTC. Protein product: CASSSPGGTYNEQFF.

The chain joins TRBV7-2 to TRBJ1-6, with 9 bases lining up with TRBD1. The CDR3 totals 17 residues. V was clipped by 5 bases and J by 10 bases; unmatched bases: 15. Germline V gene lookup returns CDR1 SGHTA and CDR2 FQGNSA. This chain's CDR3 is CASSRGPGTGFGSPLHF. The CDR3 coding sequence is TGTGCCAGCAGCCGCGGTCCCGGGACAGGGTTCGGGTCACCCCTCCACTTT. Using reference TRBV7-2 and TRBJ1-6 for the parts outside the CDR3, the full variable domain is GAGVSQSPSNKVTEKGKDVELRCDPISGHTALYWYRQSLGQGLEFLIYFQGNSAPDKSGLPSDRFSAERTGGSVSTLTIQRTQQEDSAVYLCASSRGPGTGFGSPLHFGNGTRLTVT.

The chain is built from TRBV5-1 and TRBJ2-5; the match to TRBD2 covers 7 bases. Germline V gene sequence: CDR1 SGHRS, CDR2 YFSETQ. There are 17 residues in the CDR3. The V gene end was trimmed by 4 bases and the J gene end by 6 bases; junction bases not matched to a gene: 18. The CDR3 protein is CASSDGVLAQALKTQYF. For the CDR3, the DNA is TGCGCCAGCAGCGACGGAGTACTAGCGCAAGCCCTTAAGACCCAGTACTTC.

This clonotype has a handful of counts. The chain recombines TRBV7-8 with TRBJ1-6; D remains unclear. The CDR3 runs to 13 residues. Looked up from germline, CDR1 is SGHVS and CDR2 is FQNEAQ. Trimming removed 5 bases from V and 10 bases from J, with 12 bases in between. CDR3 residues: CASSPPAQSPLHF. As DNA, the CDR3 is TGTGCCAGCAGCCCCCCCGCCCAATCACCCCTCCACTTT. The full variable domain, rest sourced from reference TRBV7-8 and TRBJ1-6, is GAGVSQSPRYKVAKRGQDVALRCDPISGHVSLFWYQQALGQGPEFLTYFQNEAQLDKSGLPSDRFFAERPEGSVSTLKIQRTQQEDSAVYLCASSPPAQSPLHFGNGTRLTVT.

The rearrangement joins TRBV15 to TRBJ1-2, with 8 bases aligning to TRBD1. This CDR3 has 15 amino acids. In germline, CDR1 is LNHNV, CDR2 YYDKDF (reference sequence). J lost 5 bases, V lost 5 bases, and 10 bases had no gene match. Here the CDR3 DNA reads TGTGCCACCAGCTTCGAAGACAGGGGATTTTATGGCTACACCTTC. Its translation: CATSFEDRGFYGYTF.

This clonotype was counted ten times or more. This chain links TRBV11-2 with TRBJ2-1, with TRBD2 as a possible D gene (5 bases). Germline V gives CDR1 SGHAT, CDR2 FQNNGV. The CDR3 runs 14 residues. V lost 3 bases to trimming and J lost 5 bases, with 11 bases between them. The CDR3 sequence: CASSLSDYHNEQFF. For the CDR3, the DNA is TGTGCCAGCAGCTTGTCTGACTATCACAATGAGCAGTTCTTC.

The chain is built from TRBV27 and TRBJ2-3; D unresolved. Trimming pared 4 bases from V and 6 bases from J, leaving 11 bases between. The CDR3 length is 13 residues. Germline V gene data show CDR1 as MNHEY and CDR2 as SMNVEV (reference sequence). CDR3 amino acids: CASSSLGFDTQYF. CDR3 bases: TGTGCCAGCAGTTCCCTGGGATTTGATACGCAGTATTTT.

This clonotype was counted between two and nine times. The chain combines TRBV5-1 with TRBJ1-5; D gene uncertain. V was cut by 1 base and J by 0 bases, with 5 bases left in between. CDR1 is SGHRS and CDR2 is YFSETQ in the germline V gene. CDR3 length equals 14 residues. For the CDR3, the DNA is TGCGCCAGCAGCTTGTACGGTAGCAATCAGCCCCAGCATTTT. Encoded protein: CASSLYGSNQPQHF.

This clonotype has at least ten counts. J is TRBJ2-1 and V is TRBV3-1, with 7 positions matching TRBD2. V lost 4 bases and J lost 4; bases outside the gene matches: 4. The germline gives CDR1 LGHDT, CDR2 YNNKEL (reference sequence). This CDR3 is built from 14 residues. The CDR3 nucleotides read TGTGCCAGCAGCCGAGGAGCGGGGTACAATGAGCAGTTCTTC. Encoded protein: CASSRGAGYNEQFF.

The chain carries TRBV14 and TRBJ2-7; 7 nucleotides align to TRBD1. The CDR3 has 14 residues. Germline V gene sequence: CDR1 SGHDN, CDR2 FVKESK. The ends lost 4 bases at V and 3 bases at J; junction bases unmatched: 6. The CDR3 loop reads CASSRRGGNYEQYF. CDR3 nucleotides: TGTGCCAGCAGCCGGCGAGGGGGCAACTACGAGCAGTACTTC.

Only a few counts were recorded for this clonotype. CDR3 nucleotide sequence: TGTGCCAGCAGTGAGACCATACAAGAGACCCAGTACTTC. Encoded protein: CASSETIQETQYF. The rearrangement links TRBV6-1 to TRBJ2-5, with D unresolved. From germline, CDR1 is MNHNS and CDR2 SASEGT. Trimming pared 3 bases from V and 2 bases from J, leaving 7 bases between. CDR3 length: 13 residues.